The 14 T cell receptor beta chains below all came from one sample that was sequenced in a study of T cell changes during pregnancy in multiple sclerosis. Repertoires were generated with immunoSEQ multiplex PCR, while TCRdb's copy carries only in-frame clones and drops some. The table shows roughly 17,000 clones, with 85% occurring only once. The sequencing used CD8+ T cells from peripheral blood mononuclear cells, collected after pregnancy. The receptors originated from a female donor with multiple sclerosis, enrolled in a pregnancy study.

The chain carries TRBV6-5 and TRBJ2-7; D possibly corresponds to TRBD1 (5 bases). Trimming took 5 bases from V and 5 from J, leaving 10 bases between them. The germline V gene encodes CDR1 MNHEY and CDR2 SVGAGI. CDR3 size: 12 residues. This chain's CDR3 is CASSPGLNEQYF. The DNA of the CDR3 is TGTGCCAGCAGTCCAGGGTTAAACGAGCAGTACTTC.

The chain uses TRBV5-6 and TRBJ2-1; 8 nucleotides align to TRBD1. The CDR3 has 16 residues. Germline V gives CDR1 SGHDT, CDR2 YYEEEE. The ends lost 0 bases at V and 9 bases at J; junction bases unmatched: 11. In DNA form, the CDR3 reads TGTGCCAGCAGCTTGGCGTCGCAGGGGGCGAGAGGTGAGCAGTTCTTC. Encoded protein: CASSLASQGARGEQFF.

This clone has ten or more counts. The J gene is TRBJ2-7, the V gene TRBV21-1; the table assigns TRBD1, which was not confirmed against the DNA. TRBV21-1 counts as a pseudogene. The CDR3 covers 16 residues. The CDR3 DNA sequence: TGTGCCAGCCTCAAAAGGGCAGGACAGGGTTTAAACGAGCAGTACTTC. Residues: CASLKRAGQGLNEQYF.

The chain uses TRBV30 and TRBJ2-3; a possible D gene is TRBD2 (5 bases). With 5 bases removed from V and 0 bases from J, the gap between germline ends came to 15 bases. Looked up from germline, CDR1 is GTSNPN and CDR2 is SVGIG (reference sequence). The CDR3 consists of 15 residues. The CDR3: CAWLLAEASTDTQYF. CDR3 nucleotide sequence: TGTGCCTGGCTTCTAGCAGAAGCTAGCACAGATACGCAGTATTTT. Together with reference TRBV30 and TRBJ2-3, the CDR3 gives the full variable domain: SQTIHQWPATLVQPVGSPLSLECTVEGTSNPNLYWYRQAAGRGLQLLFYSVGIGQISSEVPQNLSASRPQDRQFILSSKKLLLSDSGFYLCAWLLAEASTDTQYFGPGTRLTVL.

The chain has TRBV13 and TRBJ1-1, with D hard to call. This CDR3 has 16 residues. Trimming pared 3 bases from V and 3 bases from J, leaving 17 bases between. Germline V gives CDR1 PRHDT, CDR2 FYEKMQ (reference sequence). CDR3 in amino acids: CASSFSRPYRDTEAFF. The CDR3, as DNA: TGTGCCAGCAGCTTCTCCCGACCGTACCGGGACACTGAAGCTTTCTTT. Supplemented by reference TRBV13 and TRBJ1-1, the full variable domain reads AAGVIQSPRHLIKEKRETATLKCYPIPRHDTVYWYQQGPGQDPQFLISFYEKMQSDKGSIPDRFSAQQFSDYHSELNMSSLELGDSALYFCASSFSRPYRDTEAFFGQGTRLTVV.

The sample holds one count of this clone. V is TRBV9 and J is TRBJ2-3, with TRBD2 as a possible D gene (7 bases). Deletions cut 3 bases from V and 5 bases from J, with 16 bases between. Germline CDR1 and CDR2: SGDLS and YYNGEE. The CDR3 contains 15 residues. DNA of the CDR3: TGTGCCAGCAGCGGAGGGGGGGCTCAGGGAGATACGCAGTATTTT. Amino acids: CASSGGGAQGDTQYF.

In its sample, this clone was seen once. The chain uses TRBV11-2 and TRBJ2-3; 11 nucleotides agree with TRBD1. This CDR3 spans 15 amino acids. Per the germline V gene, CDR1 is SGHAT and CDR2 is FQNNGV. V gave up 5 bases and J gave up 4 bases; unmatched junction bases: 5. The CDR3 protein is CASSRDRGYADTQYF. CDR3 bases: TGTGCCAGCAGCCGGGACAGGGGGTATGCAGATACGCAGTATTTT.

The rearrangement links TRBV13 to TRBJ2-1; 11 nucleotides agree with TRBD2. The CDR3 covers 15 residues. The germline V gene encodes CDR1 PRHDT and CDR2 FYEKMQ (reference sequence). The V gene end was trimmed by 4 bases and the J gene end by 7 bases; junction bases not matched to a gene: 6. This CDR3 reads CASSSGLAGPNEQFF. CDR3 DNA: TGTGCCAGCAGCTCCGGACTAGCGGGCCCAAATGAGCAGTTCTTC.

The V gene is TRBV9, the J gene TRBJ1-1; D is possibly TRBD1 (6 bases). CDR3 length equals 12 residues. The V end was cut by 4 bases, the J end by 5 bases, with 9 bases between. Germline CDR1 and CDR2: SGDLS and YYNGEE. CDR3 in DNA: TGTGCCAGCAGCCTCGGACAGACTGAAGCTTTCTTT. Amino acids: CASSLGQTEAFF.

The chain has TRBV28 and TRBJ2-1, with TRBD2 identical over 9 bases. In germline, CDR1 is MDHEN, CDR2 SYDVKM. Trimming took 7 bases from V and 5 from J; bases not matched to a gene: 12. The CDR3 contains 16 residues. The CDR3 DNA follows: TGTGCCAGCACCCAACCCGGGACTAGCAGCCACAATGAGCAGTTCTTC. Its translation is CASTQPGTSSHNEQFF.

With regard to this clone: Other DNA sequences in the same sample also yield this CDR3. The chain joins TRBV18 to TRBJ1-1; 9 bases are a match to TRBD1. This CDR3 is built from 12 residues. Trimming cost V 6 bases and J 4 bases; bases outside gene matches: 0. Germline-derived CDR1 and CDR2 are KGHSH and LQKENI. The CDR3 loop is CASSGQGTEAFF. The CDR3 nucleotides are TGTGCCAGCTCGGGACAGGGCACTGAAGCTTTCTTT.

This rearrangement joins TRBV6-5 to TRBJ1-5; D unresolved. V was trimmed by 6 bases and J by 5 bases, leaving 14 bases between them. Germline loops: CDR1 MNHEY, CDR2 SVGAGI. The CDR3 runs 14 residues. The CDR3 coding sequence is TGTGCCAGCAGCACCCGCGCGTACGATCAGCCCCAGCATTTT. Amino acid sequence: CASSTRAYDQPQHF.

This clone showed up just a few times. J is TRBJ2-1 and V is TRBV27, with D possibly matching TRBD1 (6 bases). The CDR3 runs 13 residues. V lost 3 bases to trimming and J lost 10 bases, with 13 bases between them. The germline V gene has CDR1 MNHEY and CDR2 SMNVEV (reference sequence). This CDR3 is CASSFGTGHEQFF. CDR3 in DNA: TGTGCCAGCAGTTTTGGAACGGGACACGAGCAGTTCTTC.

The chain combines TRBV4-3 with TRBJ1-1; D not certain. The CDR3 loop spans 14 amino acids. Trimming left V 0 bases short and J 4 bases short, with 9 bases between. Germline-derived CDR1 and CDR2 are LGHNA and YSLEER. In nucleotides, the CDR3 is TGCGCCAGCAGCCAAGAACGTGAGCGCACTGAAGCTTTCTTT. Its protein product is CASSQERERTEAFF.